This T cell receptor (beta chain) was identified during a study of T cells in women clearing cervical HPV infection. Findings and caveats of the study: TRBV6-7 abundance was lower in cases than controls (approximately 0.11% versus 0.16%).

This CDR3 has 17 amino acids. Trimming took 5 bases from V and 6 from J; bases not matched to a gene: 17. Looked up from germline, CDR1 is PRHDT and CDR2 is FYEKMQ (reference sequence). In regard to this clone: What it binds is unknown. Sequencing ends 3 residues short of the CDR3 end; the germline J gene provides the rest.

The protocol was immunoSEQ multiplex PCR, while the TCRdb copy is restricted to in-frame clones and leaves out a portion. The table for this sample gives around 39,000 clones. The J gene is TRBJ1-1, the V gene TRBV13, with 8 bases matching TRBD1. The sequencing sample was made of blood buffy coat. The TCR sequence derives from a woman aged 18 to 69 with a cervical HPV16 infection that either progressed to CIN3+ or cleared (not recorded which). The CDR3 bases that were read are TGTGCCAGCAGCCCTCCGTACGGGACAGGTAATTCGGCTGAA. Amino acids: CASSPPYGTGNSAE. The whole CDR3 region reads CASSPPYGTGNSAEAFF.